A selection of T cell receptor beta chains follows, all from one sample in a study of post-analysis software for immune sequencing data. TCRdb redid the calling of the PCR reads with MiXCR, one entry per CDR3 protein. The data show approximately 730,000 distinct CDR3 sequences, 46% seen once. The sequencing sample was made of blood. All receptors come from a girl aged 5-17 years with multiple sclerosis. Each CDR3 is given with its conserved first and last residue. D genes are given only for firm matches. Part of the rows lack a size; the others show once, few, many or a class for expanded clones.

CASSQVRLAGPNEQFF,TGTGCCAGCAGCCAAGTTCGACTAGCGGGACCAAATGAGCAGTTCTTC,TRBD2,TRBJ2-1,TRBV3-1,.
CASSRQGVHTDTQYF,TGTGCCAGCAGCCGACAGGGAGTGCACACAGATACGCAGTATTTT,TRBD1,TRBJ2-3,TRBV2,.
CASSSSGSYSYNEQFF,TGTGCCAGCAGTTCATCCGGGTCCTACTCCTACAATGAGCAGTTCTTC,.,TRBJ2-1,TRBV28,few
CSATASSEQYF,TGCAGTGCTACGGCCTCTAGCGAGCAGTACTTC,.,TRBJ2-7,TRBV20-1,few
CASSPPSGSTDTQYF,TGTGCCAGCAGTCCACCGAGCGGCAGCACAGATACGCAGTATTTT,.,TRBJ2-3,TRBV2,.
CASSAGQGDEAFF,TGTGCCAGCAGCGCCGGACAGGGGGATGAAGCTTTCTTT,TRBD1,TRBJ1-1,TRBV9,.
CAIRTGTGPSDTQYF,TGTGCCATCAGAACAGGCACGGGGCCCTCGGATACGCAGTATTTT,.,TRBJ2-3,TRBV10-3,few
CASSHPTSGSYEQYF,TGTGCCAGCAGCCACCCGACTAGCGGGAGCTACGAGCAGTACTTC,TRBD2,TRBJ2-7,TRBV3-1,.
CASSGTGLAGSAYEQYF,TGTGCCAGCAGCGGAACGGGACTAGCGGGATCCGCCTACGAGCAGTACTTC,TRBD2,TRBJ2-7,TRBV7-9,.
CAISDHTTDTQYF,TGTGCCATCAGTGATCACACCACAGATACGCAGTATTTT,.,TRBJ2-3,TRBV10-3,few
CATSRRQGSSYEQYF,TGTGCCACCAGCAGAAGACAGGGAAGCTCCTACGAGCAGTACTTC,TRBD1,TRBJ2-7,TRBV15,few
CSAREYEQYF,TGCAGTGCTCGGGAATACGAGCAGTACTTC,.,TRBJ2-7,TRBV20-1,.
CASSEGLALSSTPYNEQFF,TGTGCCAGCAGTGAAGGACTAGCCCTCAGCTCGACTCCCTACAATGAGCAGTTCTTC,TRBD2,TRBJ2-1,TRBV6-1,few
CASSPTERRTDTQYF,TGTGCCAGCAGCCCGACGGAGAGGAGGACAGATACGCAGTATTTT,.,TRBJ2-3,TRBV9,.
CASSRGVGEQFF,TGCGCCAGCTCCCGGGGGGTCGGTGAGCAGTTCTTC,TRBD2,TRBJ2-1,TRBV10-1,.
CASTTGGSGSGYEQYF,TGTGCCAGCACCACAGGCGGGAGCGGGAGTGGCTACGAGCAGTACTTC,TRBD2,TRBJ2-7,TRBV28,.
CASSQPPKGEGETQYF,TGTGCCAGCAGCCAACCTCCGAAGGGAGAAGGAGAGACCCAGTACTTC,.,TRBJ2-5,TRBV4-2,.
CASSSGLAEALAKNIQYF,TGTGCCAGCAGCTCGGGACTAGCGGAGGCACTAGCCAAAAACATTCAGTACTTC,TRBD2,TRBJ2-4,TRBV7-2,.
CSAEKNRETRNEQFF,TGCAGCGCTGAGAAAAACAGGGAAACCCGCAATGAGCAGTTCTTC,.,TRBJ2-1,TRBV29-1,.
CASSPKLNGNEQFF,TGTGCCAGCAGCCCCAAACTAAACGGGAATGAGCAGTTCTTC,.,TRBJ2-1,TRBV7-2,.
CASSPGWSYEQYF,TGTGCCAGCAGCCCGGGATGGAGCTACGAGCAGTACTTC,.,TRBJ2-7,TRBV7-9,.
CASGGDNYGYTF,TGTGCCAGCGGGGGGGATAACTATGGCTACACCTTC,.,TRBJ1-2,TRBV28,.
CASSLAAGAKNIQYF,TGTGCCAGCAGCTTGGCCGCAGGGGCCAAAAACATTCAGTACTTC,.,TRBJ2-4,TRBV5-6,.
CATSRDVRDNNEQFF,TGTGCCACCAGCAGAGATGTGCGGGATAACAATGAGCAGTTCTTC,.,TRBJ2-1,TRBV15,.
CASSSPRGPQHF,TGTGCCAGCAGTTCCCCCAGGGGGCCCCAGCATTTT,.,TRBJ1-5,TRBV27,.
CATSDSDSQETQYF,TGTGCCACCAGTGACTCCGACAGTCAGGAGACCCAGTACTTC,.,TRBJ2-5,TRBV24-1,.
CASTFDLNYGYTF,TGCGCCAGCACCTTCGACCTGAACTATGGCTACACCTTC,.,TRBJ1-2,TRBV10-2,.
CASSYPGLAGALGAKNIQYF,TGTGCCAGCAGCTACCCGGGACTAGCGGGAGCGCTGGGGGCCAAAAACATTCAGTACTTC,TRBD2,TRBJ2-4,TRBV5-4,few
CASSQEEGASTELFF,TGCGCCAGCAGCCAAGAGGAAGGAGCCTCGACTGAACTGTTTTTT,.,TRBJ1-4,TRBV4-3,few
CASSVVTSGEQYF,TGTGCCAGCAGCGTAGTAACTAGCGGGGAGCAGTACTTC,TRBD2,TRBJ2-7,TRBV9,few
CASSHKTPEAFF,TGTGCCAGCAGCCATAAGACCCCGGAAGCTTTCTTT,.,TRBJ1-1,TRBV11-1,.
CASSDGSKETQYF,TGTGCCAGCAGTGATGGTTCAAAGGAGACCCAGTACTTC,.,TRBJ2-5,TRBV6-4,few
CSAPPPGGDNQPQHF,TGCAGTGCTCCGCCCCCAGGGGGGGACAATCAGCCCCAGCATTTT,TRBD1,TRBJ1-5,TRBV20-1,.
CASSQALTQYF,TGTGCCAGCAGCCAAGCCCTGACCCAGTACTTC,.,TRBJ2-5,TRBV14,once
CASSYSLGTGAYNEQFF,TGTGCCAGCAGCTATTCGCTGGGGACAGGGGCCTACAATGAGCAGTTCTTC,TRBD1,TRBJ2-1,TRBV7-2,.
CAISPTSGRMSYNEQFF,TGTGCCATCAGCCCGACTAGCGGGAGGATGTCCTACAATGAGCAGTTCTTC,TRBD2,TRBJ2-1,TRBV10-3,few
CASSLESPPWNTGELFF,TGTGCCAGCAGTTTAGAGAGCCCCCCTTGGAACACCGGGGAGCTGTTTTTT,.,TRBJ2-2,TRBV27,.
CASSSDTVRGYTF,TGCGCCAGCAGCTCCGACACCGTCAGGGGCTACACCTTC,.,TRBJ1-2,TRBV5-1,.
CSAAGQTYEQYF,TGCAGCGCGGCGGGACAGACCTACGAGCAGTACTTC,.,TRBJ2-7,TRBV20-1,many
CASSPDFQETQYF,TGCGCCAGCAGTCCTGATTTCCAAGAGACCCAGTACTTC,.,TRBJ2-5,TRBV10-1,.
CAISGFLVGTDTQYF,TGTGCCATCAGTGGATTTCTGGTTGGCACAGATACGCAGTATTTT,.,TRBJ2-3,TRBV10-3,.
CASSLGLGLAGREQYF,TGTGCCAGCAGCTTAGGTTTGGGACTAGCGGGACGGGAGCAGTACTTC,TRBD2,TRBJ2-5,TRBV7-8,.
CASSVGLVSYEQYF,TGTGCCAGCAGCGTGGGACTAGTCTCCTACGAGCAGTACTTC,TRBD2,TRBJ2-7,TRBV9,few